This paragraph covers one TCR beta chain sequence. Authors' data handling: Reference gene primer amplification yielded estimated nucleated cell counts. Libraries were prepared by immunoSEQ multiplex PCR; TCRdb keeps only in-frame clonotypes and omits some of them. V, J and clone size were drawn from that table, and D and trimming were deduced from the DNA. The repertoire holds roughly 230,000 clones, with 82% as singletons. Between the trimmed V and J ends, which lost 1 base and 10 bases, there was a span of 11 bases. CDR1 and CDR2 from the germline V gene are SSHAT and FNYEAQ (reference sequence). This CDR3 has 13 amino acids. This specimen comes from a study of blood T cell repertoires in COVID-19.

The receptor comes from a woman aged 60 to 75 who had recovered from COVID-19. Sample: PBMCs or T cells enriched from blood (not recorded which). The chain has TRBV7-7 and TRBJ2-1; possibly TRBD2 for D (5 bases). CDR3 loop: CASSLEGGGEQFF. The DNA of the CDR3 is TGTGCCAGCAGCTTAGAAGGAGGTGGGGAGCAGTTCTTC. The full variable domain, with the rest looked up from reference TRBV7-7 and TRBJ2-1, is GAGVSQSPRYKVTKRGQDVTLRCDPISSHATLYWYQQALGQGPEFLTYFNYEAQPDKSGLPSDRFSAERPEGSISTLTIQRTEQRDSAMYRCASSLEGGGEQFFGPGTRLTVL.